This T cell receptor beta chain was identified in a study of T cell responses to AZD1222 COVID-19 vaccine. Study-wide findings and caveats: Most donors were white British and more were female, and clonal diversity was possibly underestimated. Baseline serostatus was positive in only a handful of AZD1222 recipients. A rise in Spike-specific TCR breadth and depth followed two AZD1222 doses. CD4 TCRs linked to vaccination spanned spike, dominating at 160-218 and 743-854.

Between the trimmed V and J ends, which lost 4 bases and 4 bases, there was a span of 29 bases. CDR1 and CDR2 (germline): SGHKS, YYEKEE (reference sequence). This CDR3 region has 19 residues. To note about this clone: Its specificity is unknown.

The protocol was immunoSEQ multiplex PCR, while the TCRdb copy is restricted to in-frame clones and leaves out a portion. The sample lists over 70,000 clones, 70% to 80% occurring once. V is TRBV5-5 and J is TRBJ2-5, with D possibly matching TRBD1 (6 bases). The receptor was isolated from an adult who received the MenACWY meningococcal vaccine as a control. The specimen comprised peripheral blood, sampled 28 days after the second dose of the MenACWY control vaccine. CDR3 DNA sequence: TGTGCCAGCAGCACGGCTATTTGGGGCTTACAGGGAATTGGAGAGACCCAGTACTTC. It codes for CASSTAIWGLQGIGETQYF.